The 19 T cell receptor beta chains reported below all come from one sample, sequenced in a study of T cell changes during pregnancy in multiple sclerosis. TCRdb's copy holds only in-frame clones and misses some; the assay was immunoSEQ multiplex PCR. The data hold roughly 99,000 clones, with about 92% observed a single time. The sample consisted of peripheral blood, taken after pregnancy. The receptors were sampled from a female donor in good health, enrolled as a control in a pregnancy study.

The chain combines TRBV7-8 with TRBJ2-5, with D perhaps matching TRBD1 (5 bases). The CDR3 is 14 amino acids. V lost 5 bases and J 1 base, leaving 11 bases between the germline ends. Germline assignment: CDR1 SGHVS and CDR2 FQNEAQ. CDR3 loop: CASSRWGVQETQYF. The CDR3 nucleotides are TGTGCCAGCAGCCGATGGGGCGTCCAAGAGACCCAGTACTTC.

The V and J genes are TRBV2 and TRBJ2-7; D remains ambiguous. The CDR3 is 15 amino acids. Germline V CDR1 and CDR2: SNHLY, FYNNEI. Trimming pared 2 bases from V and 2 bases from J, leaving 13 bases between. The CDR3 DNA reads TGTGCCAGCAGTGAATCCACAGCCTTCCCCTACGAGCAGTACTTC. This sequence encodes CASSESTAFPYEQYF. The whole variable domain, remainder taken from reference TRBV2 and TRBJ2-7, is EPEVTQTPSHQVTQMGQEVILRCVPISNHLYFYWYRQILGQKVEFLVSFYNNEISEKSEIFDDQFSVERPDGSNFTLKIRSTKLEDSAMYFCASSESTAFPYEQYFGPGTRLTVT.

The chain links TRBV4-2 to TRBJ2-7; 9 nucleotides match TRBD2. The CDR3 covers 19 residues. The V gene's germline CDR1 is LGHNA and CDR2 YNFKEQ. V lost 5 bases and J lost 3; bases outside the gene matches: 20. The CDR3 loop is CASSLEGGTSSFSGYEQYF. CDR3 DNA sequence: TGTGCCAGCAGCTTAGAAGGGGGGACTAGCTCTTTCTCGGGCTACGAGCAGTACTTC.

This chain links TRBV16 with TRBJ2-7; D is possibly TRBD1 (5 bases). V lost 8 bases to trimming and J lost 12 bases, with 20 bases between them. Germline loops: CDR1 KGHSY, CDR2 FQNENV. This CDR3 comprises 12 residues. The CDR3 nucleotides read TGTGCCAGCGTCGATTTTCCAGGGTGGTGGTACTTC. Translated, it gives CASVDFPGWWYF.

The chain links TRBV27 to TRBJ2-7; 7 nucleotides agree with TRBD2. V lost 2 bases, J lost 3 bases, and 1 base stayed unmatched. Germline CDR1 reads MNHEY; CDR2 reads SMNVEV (reference sequence). The CDR3 consists of 13 residues. CDR3 bases: TGTGCCAGCAGTTTAGGGGGGGGCTACGAGCAGTACTTC. This gives the protein CASSLGGGYEQYF.

V and J are TRBV28 and TRBJ2-1; 8 nucleotides agree with TRBD1. Per germline, CDR1 MDHEN and CDR2 SYDVKM. The CDR3 covers 15 residues. Unmatched junction bases numbered 8, after V lost 4 bases and J lost 6 bases. This chain's CDR3 is CASSWRQGAINEQFF. CDR3 nucleotide sequence: TGTGCCAGCAGTTGGCGGCAGGGGGCCATCAATGAGCAGTTCTTC.

The rearrangement links TRBV15 to TRBJ2-1; 15 nucleotides line up with TRBD2. Germline V gives CDR1 LNHNV, CDR2 YYDKDF (reference sequence). The trim removed 1 base at V and 8 bases at J, leaving 18 bases unmatched. The CDR3 contains 21 residues. Written as DNA, the CDR3 is TGTGCCACCAGCAGAGCTAACCGAGGGACTAGCGGGAGGCCCATGGATTATGAGCAGTTCTTC. It specifies CATSRANRGTSGRPMDYEQFF.

This sequence joins TRBV7-9 and TRBJ2-1; D remains unclear. The CDR3 runs 15 residues. V lost 3 bases and J 5 bases, leaving 14 bases between the germline ends. Germline-derived CDR1 and CDR2 are SEHNR and FQNEAQ (reference sequence). The CDR3 sequence: CASSFWSTPNNEQFF. The CDR3 nucleotides are TGTGCCAGCAGCTTTTGGTCTACTCCAAACAATGAGCAGTTCTTC.

The chain joins TRBV28 to TRBJ2-7; TRBD2 aligns across 9 bases. There are 13 residues in the CDR3. The trim removed 9 bases at V and 6 bases at J, leaving 9 bases unmatched. Germline V lookup: CDR1 MDHEN, CDR2 SYDVKM. CDR3: CARGGGRGGEQYF. The CDR3 region has the DNA TGTGCCAGGGGGGGCGGGAGGGGGGGCGAGCAGTACTTC. Variable domain in full (rest from reference TRBV28 and TRBJ2-7): DVKVTQSSRYLVKRTGEKVFLECVQDMDHENMFWYRQDPGLGLRLIYFSYDVKMKEKGDIPEGYSVSREKKERFSLILESASTNQTSMYLCARGGGRGGEQYFGPGTRLTVT.

V and J are TRBV19 and TRBJ1-5; D possibly corresponds to TRBD1 (5 bases). Trimming removed 1 base at V and 6 bases at J, with 13 bases between. The germline gives CDR1 LNHDA, CDR2 SQIVND (reference sequence). This CDR3 is 15 amino acids long. As DNA, the CDR3 is TGTGCCAGTAGTATAGGATCCAGGGTGTTTCAGCCCCAGCATTTT. Protein: CASSIGSRVFQPQHF. Full variable domain (rest looked up from reference TRBV19 and TRBJ1-5): DGGITQSPKYLFRKEGQNVTLSCEQNLNHDAMYWYRQDPGQGLRLIYYSQIVNDFQKGDIAEGYSVSREKKESFPLTVTSAQKNPTAFYLCASSIGSRVFQPQHFGDGTRLSIL.

This clone has just one count. The genes are TRBV27 and TRBJ2-3, with 11 nucleotides matching TRBD2. CDR1 MNHEY and CDR2 SMNVEV come from the germline V gene (reference sequence). The CDR3 contains 18 residues. V was pared by 2 bases and J by 0 bases, with 7 bases of the junction left unmatched. The CDR3 nucleotides read TGTGCCAGCAGTTTAATGGGACTAGCGGAAACTAGCACAGATACGCAGTATTTT. Amino acids: CASSLMGLAETSTDTQYF.

The J gene is TRBJ1-2, the V gene TRBV2; D may be TRBD1 (5 bases). This CDR3 region has 14 residues. Germline V gene sequence: CDR1 SNHLY, CDR2 FYNNEI. The germline V and J ends were trimmed by 5 bases and 0 bases, with 10 bases remaining between them. The CDR3 reads CASSPDTPNYGYTF. CDR3 DNA sequence: TGTGCCAGCAGTCCGGACACCCCTAACTATGGCTACACCTTC.

This clone was seen just once. V usage is TRBV4-2 and J usage is TRBJ2-3; 7 bases align to TRBD2. The CDR3 is made up of 16 amino acids. The J segment lost 4 bases and the V segment lost 0 bases, leaving 7 bases of the junction unmatched. From germline, CDR1 is LGHNA and CDR2 YNFKEQ. This CDR3 is CASSQERASGSDTQYF. CDR3 bases: TGTGCCAGCAGCCAAGAACGAGCTAGCGGCTCAGATACGCAGTATTTT.

Concerning this clone: An end of the junction differs from the germline gene, which may be a read error. The J gene is TRBJ2-7, the V gene TRBV7-9, with 7 bases that match TRBD2. This CDR3 region has 13 residues. Germline-derived CDR1 and CDR2 are SEHNR and FQNEAQ (reference sequence). The CDR3 DNA follows: TGTGCCAGCAGCTTAGTCGCTAGCGGACTGGTGGACTTC. Protein product: CASSLVASGLVDF.

The chain uses TRBV28 and TRBJ2-7; no clear D gene. The CDR3 consists of 14 residues. Looked up from germline, CDR1 is MDHEN and CDR2 is SYDVKM. With 3 bases removed from V and 1 base from J, the gap between germline ends came to 10 bases. The CDR3 DNA sequence: TGTGCCAGCAGTTTTGACTTCTCATCCTACGAGCAGTACTTC. This translates into CASSFDFSSYEQYF.

CDR3 sequence reads: CASSPQDETSGGVGTGELFF. DNA of the CDR3: TGTGCCAGCAGCCCCCAGGACGAGACTAGCGGGGGGGTAGGGACCGGGGAGCTGTTTTTT. V is TRBV4-2 and J is TRBJ2-2; 14 nucleotides agree with TRBD2. The CDR3 runs 20 residues. CDR1 and CDR2 from the germline V gene are LGHNA and YNFKEQ. V shed 4 bases, J shed 5 bases, and the junction held 15 bases outside the gene matches.

The J gene is TRBJ1-2, the V gene TRBV18, with a possible D match to TRBD1 (6 bases). The CDR3 loop spans 13 amino acids. Germline CDR1 is KGHSH and CDR2 is LQKENI. The germline V and J ends were trimmed by 3 bases and 4 bases, with 9 bases remaining between them. This CDR3 reads CASSPPDSYGYTF. CDR3 DNA sequence: TGTGCCAGCTCACCTCCGGACAGCTATGGCTACACCTTC.

In regard to this clone: The sample contains more than one DNA sequence encoding this CDR3. The V gene is TRBV7-6, the J gene TRBJ1-3, with 9 positions matching TRBD1. J gave up 0 bases and V 3 bases, and 3 bases lay outside the gene matches. Germline CDR1 SGHVS, CDR2 FNYEAQ. CDR3 size: 16 residues. Here the CDR3 DNA reads TGTGCCAGCAGCTTCGGGACAGGGAGCTCTGGAAACACCATATATTTT. As protein: CASSFGTGSSGNTIYF.

This chain links TRBV5-6 with TRBJ2-7, with a weak D call TRBD2 (5 bases). V dropped 4 bases and J dropped 5 bases, with 7 bases sitting between them. The CDR3 loop spans 11 amino acids. The germline V gene encodes CDR1 SGHDT and CDR2 YYEEEE. CDR3 in DNA: TGTGCCAGCAGCCGGGAACACGAGCAGTACTTC. Translation gives CASSREHEQYF.